A selection of T cell receptor beta chains follows, all from one sample in a study of T cell responses to AZD1222 COVID-19 vaccine. Data came from immunoSEQ multiplex PCR; TCRdb stores just in-frame clones and leaves some out. The sample carries over 110,000 clones, 75% to 90% recorded once. Sequencing used peripheral blood, obtained 28 days after the second AZD1222 dose. These TCRs come from an adult who received the AZD1222 COVID-19 vaccine. CDR3s leave out the opening cysteine and the closing phenylalanine or tryptophan. The D gene is left open where the match is weak. Rows may omit the clone size; those that give it use once, few, many or a size class.

d_gene,j_gene,abundance,v_gene,CDR3aa
NA,TRBJ1-4,NA,TRBV4-3,ASSQAGGRVNEKLF
NA,TRBJ1-6,NA,TRBV14,ASSQGGSLSPLH
NA,TRBJ1-3,few,TRBV5-1,ASSQGGGSGNTIY
TRBD1,TRBJ2-3,NA,TRBV28,ASNPGQPSTDTQY
NA,TRBJ2-1,NA,TRBV7-9,ASSLVTTRLTGVKDEQF
NA,TRBJ2-2,once,TRBV6-1,ASSEYRGTGELF
NA,TRBJ1-6,NA,TRBV7-9,ASSSGGYNSPLH
NA,TRBJ1-6,NA,TRBV5-6,ASTGMFGRSPLH
TRBD1,TRBJ2-1,NA,TRBV5-1,ASSAGQGRSYNEQF
NA,TRBJ1-2,once,TRBV30,AWSIGESTSYT
NA,TRBJ2-7,NA,TRBV29-1,SVAGQSYEQY
NA,TRBJ1-3,NA,TRBV9,ASSGTGFSGNTIY
TRBD1,TRBJ2-2,NA,TRBV11-3,ASSLVTGTGLTGELF
NA,TRBJ1-1,NA,TRBV7-8,ASSTQTGNTEAF
NA,TRBJ2-1,NA,TRBV10-1,ASSDGNPYNEQF
NA,TRBJ1-5,NA,TRBV12-3/TRBV12-4,ASSFWGQPQH
NA,TRBJ2-7,NA,TRBV6-2/TRBV6-3,ASSYYPGIYEQY
TRBD2,TRBJ2-1,NA,TRBV10-3,AISPTSGGYNEQF
NA,TRBJ2-1,NA,TRBV15,ATSRDVAGISEQF
NA,TRBJ1-6,NA,TRBV23-1,ASSQSESSYNSPLH
NA,TRBJ1-1,NA,TRBV18,ASSPSNRMNTEAF
NA,TRBJ1-2,NA,TRBV21-1,ASSKGPLNYGYT
NA,TRBJ1-6,NA,TRBV15,ATSSRAFANSPLH
NA,TRBJ1-1,once,TRBV2,ASRSGGGEAF
NA,TRBJ2-4,NA,TRBV28,ASSALSKNIQY
NA,TRBJ1-2,NA,TRBV14,ASSQGGVYGYT
NA,TRBJ2-5,NA,TRBV28,ASSAGWGETQY
NA,TRBJ2-1,NA,TRBV5-6,ASTFGGARQEQF
TRBD2,TRBJ2-6,NA,TRBV4-3,ASSQDRASGLSSGANVLT
NA,TRBJ1-1,NA,TRBV4-3,ASSRQFPGTAEAF
NA,TRBJ1-3,NA,TRBV19,ASSAGFSGNTIY
TRBD1,TRBJ1-1,NA,TRBV10-3,AISGDRTEAF
NA,TRBJ1-4,NA,TRBV30,AWRGHKDEKLF